The next 5 T cell receptor beta chains were all read from a single sample in a study of shared clonotypes between healthy human individuals. The repertoire was sequenced with immunoSEQ multiplex PCR; TCRdb's copy has only in-frame clones and lacks some. The data show about 2.1 million clones, around 93% seen once. Terminally differentiated effector memory CD45RA+ cells were excluded by CCR7 positive selection of CD45RO-negative cells. The sample was naive CD8+ T cells from PBMCs. The source is a man younger than 35 in good health. Some clones in this sample may be carry-over from other donors' samples.

This chain uses TRBV7-9 with TRBJ1-2; 7 nucleotides match TRBD1. The CDR3 is 15 residues long. The V gene's germline CDR1 is SEHNR and CDR2 FQNEAQ (reference sequence). V shed 7 bases and J 2 bases; nucleotides not matched to a gene: 10. The CDR3 spells CASTFPGTANYGYTF. In nucleotides, the CDR3 is TGTGCCAGCACATTCCCCGGGACAGCGAACTATGGCTACACCTTC.

This sequence joins TRBV7-3 and TRBJ2-1, with D hard to call. The germline gives CDR1 SGHTA, CDR2 FQGTGA. This CDR3 has 18 amino acids. V lost 5 bases and J lost 4, with 24 bases in between. The CDR3 DNA reads as TGTGCCAGCAGCCCCGAGAATCCTTACAGAGAACCTTACAATGAGCAGTTCTTC. It is translated as CASSPENPYREPYNEQFF.

The gene calls are TRBV7-2 and TRBJ2-7; 10 nucleotides line up with TRBD2. The junction had 6 bases not matched to a gene; V was cut back by 1 base and J by 3 bases. The length of the CDR3 is 16 residues. Germline V CDR1 and CDR2: SGHTA, FQGNSA. The CDR3 reads CASSLVPSGSFYEQYF. The CDR3 coding sequence is TGTGCCAGCAGCTTAGTGCCTAGCGGGAGTTTCTACGAGCAGTACTTC.

Comments on this clone: In the same sample, other DNA sequences code for this CDR3. The chain links TRBV28 to TRBJ1-1; possibly TRBD1 for D (5 bases). The CDR3 runs to 14 residues. Germline V lookup: CDR1 MDHEN, CDR2 SYDVKM. V was shortened by 2 bases and J by 4 bases, with 11 bases between the two germline ends. The CDR3 here is CASSLGPGGTEAFF. CDR3 nucleotide sequence: TGTGCCAGCAGTTTAGGCCCTGGGGGCACTGAAGCTTTCTTT.

The chain couples TRBV4-3 to TRBJ2-7; D is possibly TRBD1 (5 bases). The V end was cut by 1 base, the J end by 1 base, with 11 bases between. CDR3 size: 15 residues. CDR1 is LGHNA, CDR2 YSLEER, per germline. The DNA of the CDR3 is TGCGCCAGCAGCCAAGCGAGACAGAGATCCTACGAGCAGTACTTC. Translated, it gives CASSQARQRSYEQYF.